This T cell receptor beta chain was obtained from a study of blood T cell repertoires in COVID-19. The overall study: The United States, Italy and Spain supplied acute and convalescent COVID-19 samples. PBMCs, B-cell-depleted T cells, or T cells were the source of the cDNA or gDNA that made up the material.

Trimming left V 4 bases short and J 0 bases short, with 9 bases between. Germline V gene lookup returns CDR1 MNHEY and CDR2 SMNVEV (reference sequence). The CDR3 runs to 14 residues. Original handling: Amplified reference gene primers provided the basis for estimating nucleated cell counts. Generated by immunoSEQ multiplex PCR, the TCRdb table keeps only in-frame clones and is missing some. V and J calls and clone size follow that table, whereas D and trimming were derived from the DNA. The sample holds around 250,000 clones; around four fifths are singletons and the top ten take roughly 8.6%. The rearrangement joins TRBV27 to TRBJ1-1; D is possibly TRBD1 (5 bases). Sequenced input: peripheral blood. The source is a man in his forties with active or convalescent COVID-19. The CDR3 nucleotides are TGTGCCAGCAGTTCAGTAGGGGTGAACACTGAAGCTTTCTTT. It is translated as CASSSVGVNTEAFF.